This section outlines one T cell receptor (beta chain) sequence together with its context. Its matching antigen is unknown. One end of the junction fails to match germline, which may point to a read error. This specimen belongs to a study of T cells in Graves' hyperthyroidism and ophthalmopathy. Study-wide points: The majority of expanded thyroid clonotypes above 0.001 also appeared in blood. By a 13 V-J model, ophthalmopathy was set apart from stable hyperthyroidism.

Disease duration under 2 months; hyperthyroidism patients were aged 18 to 65. This CDR3 is built from 15 residues. In germline, CDR1 is SGHRS, CDR2 YFSETQ. TCR beta CDR3 region amplification was performed from RNA transcripts. The primer set for the first-round RT-PCR of the TCR CDR3 was HTBI. MiXCR, applied by TCRdb to the multiplex PCR reads, yields one record per CDR3 protein. The table has under 700,000 distinct CDR3 sequences, roughly 17% seen once. The genes are TRBV5-1 and TRBJ2-7; a possible D gene is TRBD2 (5 bases). The sequencing input was blood. The receptor was derived from a woman younger than 35 with Graves' hyperthyroidism. CDR3 region: CASSLGGHSSYEPYF. DNA for the CDR3: TGCGCCAGCAGCTTGGGAGGGCATAGCTCCTACGAGCCGTACTTC.